This T cell receptor beta chain was sequenced during a study of metastatic and nonmetastatic thyroid tumors. As for the study in general: Both malignant and benign thyroid patients supplied peripheral blood and tumor or nodule tissue samples, across which the repertoires of these patients were then compared. Study conclusions and caveats: Within blood and tumor, benign nodules reportedly had significantly lower TCR beta diversity than malignant thyroid tumors did.

TCRdb re-called the PCR reads via MiXCR. The repertoire includes about 38,000 clones, about 45% of them detected once, and roughly a quarter sits in the top ten. Of note for this clone: Its antigen remains unidentified.

All patients were treatment-naive before thyroid surgery. The germline gives CDR1 SGHRS, CDR2 YFSETQ. The ends lost 5 bases at V and 5 bases at J; junction bases unmatched: 6. This CDR3 has 14 residues. Sequencing was carried out using tumor tissue. The chain carries TRBV5-1 and TRBJ1-5; 8 positions agree with TRBD1. The receptor was derived from a male donor with papillary thyroid cancer or a benign thyroid nodule (not recorded which). Some clones in this sample may be carry-over from other donors' samples. CDR3 sequence reads: CASSSTGGDQPQHF. CDR3 nucleotide sequence: TGCGCCAGCAGTTCTACAGGGGGTGATCAGCCCCAGCATTTT.